A single sample gave rise to the 8 T cell receptor beta chains below, sequenced in a study of cytomegalovirus exposure and HLA in healthy donors. Amplification used 60 Vbeta primers and 13 Jbeta primers. Measured with immunoSEQ multiplex PCR; TCRdb has only the in-frame clones, and not every one. The table has around 140,000 clones, 70% to 80% seen once. The source material was PBMCs. These TCRs come from a woman in her sixties in good health and CMV-seronegative.

CDR3 residues: CATRAGVYLDGAEAFF. CDR3 sequence (DNA): TGTGCCACCAGAGCAGGGGTTTATCTTGACGGGGCTGAAGCTTTCTTT. This chain uses TRBV15 with TRBJ1-1, with D perhaps TRBD1 (6 bases). V was cut by 6 bases and J by 6 bases, with 23 bases left in between. There are 16 residues in the CDR3. Germline loops: CDR1 LNHNV, CDR2 YYDKDF (reference sequence).

The V call is TRBV7-9, the J call TRBJ1-5; D gene uncertain. Trimming cost V 5 bases and J 2 bases, with 16 bases left between them. The CDR3 extends over 16 amino acids. The germline V gene has CDR1 SEHNR and CDR2 FQNEAQ (reference sequence). This CDR3 is CASSLLSGKGNQPQHF. The CDR3 nucleotides are TGTGCCAGCAGCCTACTATCCGGGAAGGGCAATCAGCCCCAGCATTTT.

The CDR3 protein is CASSAGGAYNEQFF. In nucleotides, the CDR3 is TGTGCCAGTAGTGCCGGGGGAGCATACAATGAGCAGTTCTTC. This chain connects TRBV19 to TRBJ2-1; the D gene is possibly TRBD2 (6 bases). Trimming took 5 bases from V and 4 from J, leaving 12 bases between them. The germline V gene has CDR1 LNHDA and CDR2 SQIVND (reference sequence). This CDR3 has 14 residues.

This chain links TRBV4-1 with TRBJ1-5; a weak D match, TRBD1 (5 bases). The CDR3 runs 15 residues. Germline V gene sequence: CDR1 MGHRA, CDR2 YSYEKL. V was shortened by 0 bases and J by 2 bases, with 8 bases between the two germline ends. CDR3 residues: CASSQEVRGNQPQHF. CDR3 nucleotide sequence: TGCGCCAGCAGCCAAGAGGTCAGGGGCAATCAGCCCCAGCATTTT.

The chain combines TRBV28 with TRBJ2-1, with D possibly TRBD2 on 6 matching bases. Germline V lookup: CDR1 MDHEN, CDR2 SYDVKM. This CDR3 is built from 15 residues. Trimming cost V 6 bases and J 0 bases, with 12 bases left between them. The DNA of the CDR3 is TGTGCCAGCAGCCCGGGGGAGAGCTCCTACAATGAGCAGTTCTTC. This codes for CASSPGESSYNEQFF.

The chain couples TRBV7-9 to TRBJ2-5; weak D call: TRBD1 (6 bases). The CDR3 covers 13 residues. The V gene lost 5 bases and the J gene lost 4 bases, with 11 bases spanning the gap. Germline V gives CDR1 SEHNR, CDR2 FQNEAQ (reference sequence). The CDR3 coding sequence is TGTGCCAGCAGCAAACAGGGAGCAGAGACCCAGTACTTC. Amino acids: CASSKQGAETQYF. The variable domain in full, completed from reference TRBV7-9 and TRBJ2-5, reads DTGVSQNPRHKITKRGQNVTFRCDPISEHNRLYWYRQTLGQGPEFLTYFQNEAQLEKSRLLSDRFSAERPKGSFSTLEIQRTEQGDSAMYLCASSKQGAETQYFGPGTRLLVL.

The chain links TRBV28 to TRBJ2-7; perhaps TRBD1 as D (6 bases). Germline V gene sequence: CDR1 MDHEN, CDR2 SYDVKM. This CDR3 comprises 13 residues. Trimming took off 4 bases at V and 3 bases at J, with 10 bases between the two ends. The DNA of the CDR3 is TGTGCCAGCAGTTCCCTGGACAGCTACGAGCAGTACTTC. Translating gives CASSSLDSYEQYF.

The V call is TRBV28, the J call TRBJ2-3; D unclear. The V end was cut by 5 bases, the J end by 5 bases, with 8 bases between. Germline loops: CDR1 MDHEN, CDR2 SYDVKM. This CDR3 region has 12 residues. CDR3 bases: TGTGCCAGCAGTCAACAGAGAGATACGCAGTATTTT. This codes for CASSQQRDTQYF.